The following is a T cell receptor (beta chain) sequence with its context. Its antigen is not identified. The table came from immunoSEQ multiplex PCR; TCRdb's copy has only in-frame clones and leaves some out. The top ten clones hold roughly 2.5% of a sample with about 170,000 clones, around nine tenths of them seen once. The donors formed part of the approximately 120-subject validation cohort, distinct from the approximately 640-subject first cohort. The data stem from a study of cytomegalovirus exposure and HLA in healthy donors. Study-wide results and caveats: Some TCR beta chains (more than 150 of them) were listed as cytomegalovirus-associated. In vitro checks showed that a few CMV-associated chains really do target CMV antigens.

Trimming removed 4 bases at V and 7 bases at J, with 11 bases between. Germline values: CDR1 SGHVS, CDR2 FNYEAQ. The CDR3 sequence is 12 residues long. The genes are TRBV7-6 and TRBJ2-7, with D uncertain. The receptor's source is a man aged 18 to 30 in good health and CMV-seropositive. The sample taken for sequencing was PBMCs. The DNA for the CDR3 is TGTGCCAGCAGCTCCGGTCGAGAAGAGCAGTACTTC. Residues: CASSSGREEQYF.